The 4 T cell receptor beta chains in this list originate from one sample, sequenced in a study of read filtering for tumor transcriptome and immune sequencing. This library used roughly 400 ng RNA and molecular barcoded adaptors spanning alpha/delta and beta/gamma chains. One entry per CDR3 protein, called by TCRdb with MiXCR from the reads. Seen here are approximately 40,000 distinct CDR3 sequences, less than 15% observed once, and the top ten hold around 18%. The sequenced material came from a population of CD138-negative cells sorted from bone marrow. The source is a donor at least 40 years old with multiple myeloma.

In the case of this clonotype: A read error may explain this, as a much larger clone is one base away. The chain recombines TRBV5-5 with TRBJ2-1; TRBD1 agrees at 7 bases. This CDR3 region has 17 residues. Per the germline V gene, CDR1 is SGHKS and CDR2 is YYEKEE (reference sequence). CDR3 sequence (DNA): TGTGCCAGCAGCCCATACGGGACAGAAGTTTCCTACAATGGGCAGTTCTTC. Protein product: CASSPYGTEVSYNGQFF.

A note on this clonotype: A read error may explain this, as a much larger clone is one base away. The chain couples TRBV4-3 to TRBJ1-4, with D tentatively TRBD1 (5 bases). The CDR3 is made up of 14 amino acids. CDR1 and CDR2 from the germline V gene are LGHNA and YSLEER. The germline V and J ends were trimmed by 0 bases and 16 bases, with 18 bases remaining between them. The CDR3 coding sequence is TGCGCCAGCAGCCAAGATGAGGGGACGGGCCCGCGGTTTTTT. Translated, it gives CASSQDEGTGPRFF.

This clonotype occurred many times. This may come from a read error, since a much larger clone is one base off. The V gene is TRBV5-1, the J gene TRBJ2-1; D remains ambiguous. Germline-derived CDR1 and CDR2 are SGHRS and YFSETQ. The CDR3 has 16 residues. The CDR3 coding sequence is TGCGCCAGCAGCTTGGACCCCCCGCCGAAGTACAGTGAGCAGTTCTTC. Its translation is CASSLDPPPKYSEQFF.

This clonotype has at least ten counts. V usage is TRBV5-1 and J usage is TRBJ1-1; 7 bases line up with TRBD1. Germline values: CDR1 SGHRS, CDR2 YFSETQ. The CDR3 has 14 amino acids. V was pared by 1 base and J by 4 bases, with 4 bases of the junction left unmatched. CDR3 DNA: TGCGCCAGCAGCTTGATGACAGGGAGCACTGAAGCTTTCTTT. This encodes CASSLMTGSTEAFF.